A selection of T cell receptor beta chains follows, all from one sample in a study of blood T cell repertoires in COVID-19. Assay used: immunoSEQ multiplex PCR; TCRdb lists only in-frame clones, some missing. The profile shows about 120,000 clones, more than 80% of them singletons. Material: peripheral blood. These receptors all come from a woman aged 55-70 years with COVID-19, enrolled during active disease. The CDR3 runs from the conserved cysteine through the conserved F or W. D genes are given only for firm matches. Size tells how often a clone was seen (once, few, many) or the class of an expanded clone, and some rows leave it out.

>TRBJ2-2|TRBV24-1|TRBD1|-
TGTGCCACCAGTGGGAACAGGGGAGACACCGGGGAGCTGTTTTTT
CATSGNRGDTGELFF
>TRBJ2-7|TRBV18|TRBD1|-
TGTGCCAGCTCACTCGCCGGGACAGGGTTGTACTTC
CASSLAGTGLYF
>TRBJ1-5|TRBV30|-|-
TGTGCCTGGTCGGGAGAGGGACTTCAGCCCCAGCATTTT
CAWSGEGLQPQHF
>TRBJ1-1|TRBV7-6|TRBD1|-
TGTGCCAGCAGCTTTGTCTTAGCGGAGGAGGGGGCGGACACTGAAGCTTTCTTT
CASSFVLAEEGADTEAFF
>TRBJ1-1|TRBV6-5|-|few
TGTGCCAGCAGTTCAGGTTTTGCTGAAGCTTTCTTT
CASSSGFAEAFF
>TRBJ1-3|TRBV19|TRBD1|-
TGTGCCAGTACCTCACACAGGGGCGGTTTCTCTGGAAACACCATATATTTT
CASTSHRGGFSGNTIYF
>TRBJ1-6|TRBV28|-|-
TGTGCCAGCAGTTTTGGGGGGAGCTCCTATAATTCACCCCTCCACTTT
CASSFGGSSYNSPLHF
>TRBJ1-1|TRBV7-3|-|-
TGTGCCAGCAGCTTATTGGGGGGGCCCCACCGCTATATGAACACTGAAGCTTTCTTT
CASSLLGGPHRYMNTEAFF
>TRBJ2-2|TRBV5-4|TRBD1|-
TGTGCCAGCAGACAAAGACAGGGCGACACCGGGGAGCTGTTTTTT
CASRQRQGDTGELFF
>TRBJ2-1|TRBV27|-|-
TGTGCCAGCAGTTCCCGACAGTCTCAACCGTACAATGAGCAGTTCTTC
CASSSRQSQPYNEQFF
>TRBJ1-3|TRBV19|-|-
TGTGCCAGTAGTTGGGAGAGCTCTGGAAACACCATATATTTT
CASSWESSGNTIYF
>TRBJ1-1|TRBV29-1|TRBD1|-
TGCAGCGTCCATCGACAGGGGAGGAACACTGAAGCTTTCTTT
CSVHRQGRNTEAFF
>TRBJ2-5|TRBV19|-|-
TGTGCCAGTAGCCACGGGGTACAAGAGACCCAGTACTTC
CASSHGVQETQYF
>TRBJ1-2|TRBV27|TRBD1|-
TGTGCCAGCAGTTCCCCAGGGGGGTATGGCTACACCTTC
CASSSPGGYGYTF
>TRBJ1-6|TRBV28|-|-
TGTGCCAGCAAGGCCCCGGGGGGGAGCTCCTATAATTCACCCCTCCACTTT
CASKAPGGSSYNSPLHF
>TRBJ2-5|TRBV6-1|TRBD2|-
TGTGCCAGCAGTGAATCGCCGGGGGGGCCATTGGGGCAAGAGACCCAGTACTTC
CASSESPGGPLGQETQYF
>TRBJ1-1|TRBV15|-|-
TGTGCCACCAGCAGGAGAGGAACTGAAGCTTTCTTT
CATSRRGTEAFF
>TRBJ2-5|TRBV3-1/TRBV3-2|TRBD1|-
TGTGCCAGCAGCCAAGATCATAGGACAGGGGGTATAGAGACCCAGTACTTC
CASSQDHRTGGIETQYF
>TRBJ2-6|TRBV9|-|-
TGTGCCAGCAGCGATTATCGCTCTGGGGCCAACGTCCTGACTTTC
CASSDYRSGANVLTF
>TRBJ1-1|TRBV9|-|-
TGTGCCAGCAGCGTTTCAGGGGACACTGAAGCTTTCTTT
CASSVSGDTEAFF
>TRBJ1-1|TRBV15|TRBD1|once
TGTGCCACCAGCAGAGATTGGGACAGGACGTCTGAAGCTTTCTTT
CATSRDWDRTSEAFF
>TRBJ2-3|TRBV5-1|TRBD2|-
TGCGCCAGCAGCTTACTGGCTAGCGGGGGGGTGACAGATACGCAGTATTTT
CASSLLASGGVTDTQYF